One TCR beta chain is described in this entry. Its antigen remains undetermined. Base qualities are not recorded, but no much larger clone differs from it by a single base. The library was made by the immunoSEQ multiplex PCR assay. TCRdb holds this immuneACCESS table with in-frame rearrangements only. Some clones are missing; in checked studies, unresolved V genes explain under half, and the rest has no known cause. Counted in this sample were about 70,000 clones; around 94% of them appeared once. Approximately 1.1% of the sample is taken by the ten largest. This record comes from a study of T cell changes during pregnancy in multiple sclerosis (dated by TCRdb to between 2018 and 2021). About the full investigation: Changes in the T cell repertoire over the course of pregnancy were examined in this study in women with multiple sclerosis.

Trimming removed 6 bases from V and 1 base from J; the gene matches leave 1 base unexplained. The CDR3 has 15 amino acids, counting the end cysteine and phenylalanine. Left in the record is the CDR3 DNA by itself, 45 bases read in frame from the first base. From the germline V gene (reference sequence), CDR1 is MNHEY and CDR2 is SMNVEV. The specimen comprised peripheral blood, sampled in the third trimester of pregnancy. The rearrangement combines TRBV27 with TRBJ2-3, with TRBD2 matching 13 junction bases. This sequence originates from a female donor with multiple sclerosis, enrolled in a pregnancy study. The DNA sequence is TGTGCCAGCAGGACTAGCGGGGGGCGCACAGATACGCAGTATTTT. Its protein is CASRTSGGRTDTQYF.